What follows is one T cell receptor (beta chain) and its context. The antigen is undetermined. The data stem from a study of early T cells in non-severe SARS-CoV-2 infection. At the level of the study: The chains were unpaired, and the sequenced material was bulk RNA from unsorted whole blood.

The ends were cut back, 6 bases at V and 2 bases at J, with 8 bases in the middle. The germline gives CDR1 MDHEN, CDR2 SYDVKM. The CDR3 has 12 residues. Individual cDNA molecules received unique molecular identifiers. TCRdb ran MiXCR on the 5' RACE reads and lists one entry per CDR3 protein. The table lists about 49,000 distinct CDR3 sequences, around 10% of them singletons. The study, taken as a whole, reports: Anti-spike CD8 responses were favored in VDJdb matching, and private and CD4 specificities were missed.

This specimen was whole blood, taken at baseline. The chain carries TRBV28 and TRBJ2-7; unclear D gene. The TCR sequence derives from an adult who was a healthcare worker with PCR-confirmed SARS-CoV-2 infection or an uninfected control (not recorded which). For the CDR3, the DNA is TGTGCCAGCAGGGGCCCCACCTACGAGCAGTACTTC. It translates to CASRGPTYEQYF.